This paragraph covers one T cell receptor (beta chain) sequence. The antigen remains unidentified. This entry is derived from a study of vaccination and CD4 T cells after COVID-19. Overall study: The study collected post-vaccine samples a median roughly 71 days after dose two, with a range of 14 to 241.

The CDR3 sequence is 14 residues long. The V end was cut by 0 bases, the J end by 5 bases, with 7 bases between. CDR1 MNHEY and CDR2 SVGAGI come from the germline V gene. The assay that was used to sequence DNA from cultured CD4+ T cells was the Oncomine TCR Beta short-read assay. TCRdb used MiXCR to reprocess the PCR reads, holding one entry per CDR3 protein. This sample carries 8,000 to 9,500 distinct CDR3 sequences, 23% of them seen once, and the ten largest clones take less than 25%. The treatment is: roughly 11-day PBMC culture with coronavirus spike peptide pools or control peptides (ViraFEST assay). PBMC cultures, at approximately 2 million cells per well, received roughly 10 IU/ml IL-2 and about 10 ug/ml peptide pools. Study results and limitations: Convalescent patients' vaccine-specific clones were spike mono-reactive in 304 of 307 cases.

The sequence was obtained from a human donor with COVID-19. The specimen was cultured CD4+ T cells from blood. The chain links TRBV6-5 to TRBJ2-2; TRBD2 might be the D (5 bases). CDR3 region: CASSYSRGTGELFF. CDR3 nucleotide sequence: TGTGCCAGCAGTTACTCGCGAGGGACCGGGGAGCTGTTTTTT.